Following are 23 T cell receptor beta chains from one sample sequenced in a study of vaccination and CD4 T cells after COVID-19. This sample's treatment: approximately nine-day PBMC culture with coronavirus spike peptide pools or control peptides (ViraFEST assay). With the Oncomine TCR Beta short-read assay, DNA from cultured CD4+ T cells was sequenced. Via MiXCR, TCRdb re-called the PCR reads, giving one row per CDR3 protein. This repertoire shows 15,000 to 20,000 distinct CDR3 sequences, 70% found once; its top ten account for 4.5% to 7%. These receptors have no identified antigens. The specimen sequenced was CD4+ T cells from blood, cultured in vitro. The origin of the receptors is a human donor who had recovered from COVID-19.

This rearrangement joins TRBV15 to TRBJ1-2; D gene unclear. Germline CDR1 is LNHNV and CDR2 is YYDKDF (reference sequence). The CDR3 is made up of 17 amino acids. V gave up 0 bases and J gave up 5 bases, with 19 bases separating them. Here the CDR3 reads CATSRDPPVTMGYGYTF. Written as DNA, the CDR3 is TGTGCCACCAGCAGAGATCCCCCAGTCACGATGGGGTATGGCTACACCTTC. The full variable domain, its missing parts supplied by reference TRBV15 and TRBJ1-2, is DAMVIQNPRYQVTQFGKPVTLSCSQTLNHNVMYWYQQKSSQAPKLLFHYYDKDFNNEADTPDNFQSRRPNTSFCFLDIRSPGLGDTAMYLCATSRDPPVTMGYGYTFGSGTRLTVV.

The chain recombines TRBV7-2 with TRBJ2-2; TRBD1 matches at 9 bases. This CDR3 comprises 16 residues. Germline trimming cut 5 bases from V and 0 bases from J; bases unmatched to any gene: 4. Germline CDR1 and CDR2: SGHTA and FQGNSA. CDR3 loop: CASSARQGANTGELFF. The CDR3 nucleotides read TGTGCCAGCAGCGCCCGACAGGGGGCGAACACCGGGGAGCTGTTTTTT.

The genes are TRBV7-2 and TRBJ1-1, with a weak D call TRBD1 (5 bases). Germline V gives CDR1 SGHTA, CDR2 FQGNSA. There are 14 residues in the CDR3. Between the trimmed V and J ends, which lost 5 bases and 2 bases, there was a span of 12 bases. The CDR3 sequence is CASSDRGDNTEAFF. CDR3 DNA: TGTGCCAGCAGCGACAGAGGAGATAACACTGAAGCTTTCTTT.

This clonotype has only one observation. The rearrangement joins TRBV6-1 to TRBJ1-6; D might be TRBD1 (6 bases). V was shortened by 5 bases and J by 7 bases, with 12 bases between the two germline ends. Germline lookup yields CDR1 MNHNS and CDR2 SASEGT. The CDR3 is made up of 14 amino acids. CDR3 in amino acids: CASSLRGANSPLHF. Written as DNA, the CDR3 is TGTGCCAGCAGTCTCAGGGGTGCAAATTCACCCCTCCACTTT.

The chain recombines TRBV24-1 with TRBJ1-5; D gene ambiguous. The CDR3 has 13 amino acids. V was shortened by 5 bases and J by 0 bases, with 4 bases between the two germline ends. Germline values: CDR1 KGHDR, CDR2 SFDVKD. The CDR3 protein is CATSAFSNQPQHF. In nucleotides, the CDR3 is TGTGCCACCAGTGCTTTTAGCAATCAGCCCCAGCATTTT.

The CDR3 nucleotides read TGTGCCAGCAGCAGGACTAGCACAGATACGCAGTATTTT. Translating gives CASSRTSTDTQYF. The V gene is TRBV5-6, the J gene TRBJ2-3; D perhaps matches TRBD2 (5 bases). In germline, CDR1 is SGHDT, CDR2 YYEEEE. Trimming took off 4 bases at V and 0 bases at J, with 6 bases between the two ends. The CDR3 sequence is 13 residues long.

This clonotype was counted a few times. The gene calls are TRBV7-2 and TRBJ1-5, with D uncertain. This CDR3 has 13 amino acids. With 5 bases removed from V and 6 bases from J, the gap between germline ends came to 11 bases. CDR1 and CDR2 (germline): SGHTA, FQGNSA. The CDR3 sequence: CASSTNHFQPQHF. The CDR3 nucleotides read TGTGCCAGCAGCACTAACCATTTTCAGCCCCAGCATTTT.

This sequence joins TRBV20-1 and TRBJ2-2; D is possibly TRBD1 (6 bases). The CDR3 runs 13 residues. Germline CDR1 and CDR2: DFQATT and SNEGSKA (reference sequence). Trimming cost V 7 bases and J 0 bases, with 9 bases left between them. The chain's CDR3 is CSGRQANTGELFF. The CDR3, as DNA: TGCAGTGGGAGACAGGCGAACACCGGGGAGCTGTTTTTT.

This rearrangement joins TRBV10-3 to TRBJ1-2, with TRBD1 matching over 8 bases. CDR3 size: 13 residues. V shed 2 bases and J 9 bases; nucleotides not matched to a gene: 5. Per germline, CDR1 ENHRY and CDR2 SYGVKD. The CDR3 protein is CAISEEQGDSYTF. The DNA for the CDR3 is TGTGCCATCAGTGAGGAACAGGGGGATAGCTACACCTTC.

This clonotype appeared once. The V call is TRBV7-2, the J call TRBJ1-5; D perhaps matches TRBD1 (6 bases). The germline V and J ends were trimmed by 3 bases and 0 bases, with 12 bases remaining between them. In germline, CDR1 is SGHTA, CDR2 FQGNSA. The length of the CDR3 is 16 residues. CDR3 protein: CASSFRQAYSNQPQHF. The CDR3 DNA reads TGTGCCAGCAGCTTTAGACAGGCTTATAGCAATCAGCCCCAGCATTTT.

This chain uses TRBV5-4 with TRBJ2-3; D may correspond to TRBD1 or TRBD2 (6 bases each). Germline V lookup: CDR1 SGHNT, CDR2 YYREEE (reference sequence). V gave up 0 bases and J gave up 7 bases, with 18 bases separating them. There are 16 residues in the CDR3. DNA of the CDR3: TGTGCCAGCAGCTTGGAGGGGACAAGGGGGGTTAATACGCAGTATTTT. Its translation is CASSLEGTRGVNTQYF.

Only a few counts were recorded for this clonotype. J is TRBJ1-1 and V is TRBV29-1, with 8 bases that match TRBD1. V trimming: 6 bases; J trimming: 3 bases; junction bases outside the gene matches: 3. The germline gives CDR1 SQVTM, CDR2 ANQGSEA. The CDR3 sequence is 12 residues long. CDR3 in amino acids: CSVRGQDTEAFF. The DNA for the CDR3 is TGCAGCGTCAGGGGGCAGGACACTGAAGCTTTCTTT. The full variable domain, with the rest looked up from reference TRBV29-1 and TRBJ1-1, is SAVISQKPSRDICQRGTSLTIQCQVDSQVTMMFWYRQQPGQSLTLIATANQGSEATYESGFVIDKFPISRPNLTFSTLTVSNMSPEDSSIYLCSVRGQDTEAFFGQGTRLTVV.

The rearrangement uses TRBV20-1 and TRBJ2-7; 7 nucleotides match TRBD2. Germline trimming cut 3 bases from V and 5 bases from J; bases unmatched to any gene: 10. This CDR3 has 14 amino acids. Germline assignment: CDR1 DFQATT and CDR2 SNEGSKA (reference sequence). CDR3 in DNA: TGCAGTGCTAGTATTCGGGAGGTTGCCCACGAGCAGTACTTC. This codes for CSASIREVAHEQYF.

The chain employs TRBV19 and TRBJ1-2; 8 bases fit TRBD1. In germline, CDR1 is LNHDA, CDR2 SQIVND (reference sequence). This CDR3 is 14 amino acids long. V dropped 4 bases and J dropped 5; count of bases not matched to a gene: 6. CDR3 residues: CASSKDREGYGYTF. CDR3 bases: TGTGCCAGTAGTAAGGACAGGGAGGGGTATGGCTACACCTTC.

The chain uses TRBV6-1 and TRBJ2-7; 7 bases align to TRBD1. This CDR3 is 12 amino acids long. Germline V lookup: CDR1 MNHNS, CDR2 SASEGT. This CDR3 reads CASTGLAYEQYF. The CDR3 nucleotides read TGTGCTTCGACAGGGCTGGCCTACGAGCAGTACTTC.

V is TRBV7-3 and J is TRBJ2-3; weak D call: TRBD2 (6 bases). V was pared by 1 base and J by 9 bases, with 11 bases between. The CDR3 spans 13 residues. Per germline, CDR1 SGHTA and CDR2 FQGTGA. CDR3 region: CASSLSRDSTQYF. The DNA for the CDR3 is TGTGCCAGCAGCTTAAGCCGGGACTCAACGCAGTATTTT.

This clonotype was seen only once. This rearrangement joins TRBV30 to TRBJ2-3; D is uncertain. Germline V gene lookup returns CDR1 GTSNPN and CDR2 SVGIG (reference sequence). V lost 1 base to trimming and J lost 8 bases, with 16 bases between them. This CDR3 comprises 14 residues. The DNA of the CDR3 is TGTGCCTGGAGTGCCCTGAGTGTTTGGGGTACGCAGTATTTT. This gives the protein CAWSALSVWGTQYF.

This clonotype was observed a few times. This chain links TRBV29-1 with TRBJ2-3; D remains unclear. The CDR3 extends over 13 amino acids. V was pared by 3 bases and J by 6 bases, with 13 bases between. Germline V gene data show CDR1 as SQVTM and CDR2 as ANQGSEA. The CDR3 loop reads CSVDSGLGDTQYF. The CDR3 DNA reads TGCAGCGTTGACTCTGGGTTGGGGGATACGCAGTATTTT.

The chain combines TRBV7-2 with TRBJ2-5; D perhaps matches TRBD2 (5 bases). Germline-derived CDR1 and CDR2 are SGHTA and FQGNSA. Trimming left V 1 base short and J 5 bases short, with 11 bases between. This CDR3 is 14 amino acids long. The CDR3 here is CASSLVNGGETQYF. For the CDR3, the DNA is TGTGCCAGCAGCTTAGTCAATGGCGGGGAGACCCAGTACTTC.

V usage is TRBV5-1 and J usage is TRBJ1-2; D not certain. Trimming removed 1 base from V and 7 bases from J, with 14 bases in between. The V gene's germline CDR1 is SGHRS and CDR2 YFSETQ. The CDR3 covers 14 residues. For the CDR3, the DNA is TGCGCCAGCAGCTTGTCACAGCCACCGGGTGGCTACACCTTC. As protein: CASSLSQPPGGYTF.

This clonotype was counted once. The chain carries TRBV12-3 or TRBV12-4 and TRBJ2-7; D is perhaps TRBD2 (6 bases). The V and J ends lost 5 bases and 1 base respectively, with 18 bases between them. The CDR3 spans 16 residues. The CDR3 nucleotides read TGTGCCAGCAGTCCCCGGGGTAGCGGACTATCCTACGAGCAGTACTTC. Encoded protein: CASSPRGSGLSYEQYF.

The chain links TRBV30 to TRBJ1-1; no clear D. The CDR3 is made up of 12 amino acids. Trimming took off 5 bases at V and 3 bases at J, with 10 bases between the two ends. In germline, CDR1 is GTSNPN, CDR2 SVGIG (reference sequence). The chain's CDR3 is CAWGRGHTEAFF. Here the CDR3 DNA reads TGTGCCTGGGGTCGTGGGCACACTGAAGCTTTCTTT.

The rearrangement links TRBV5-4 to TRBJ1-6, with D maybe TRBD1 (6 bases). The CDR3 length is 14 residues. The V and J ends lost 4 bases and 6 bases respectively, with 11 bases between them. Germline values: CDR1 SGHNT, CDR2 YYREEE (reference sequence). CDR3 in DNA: TGTGCCAGCAGCCCGGACAGAGTTAATTCACCCCTCCACTTT. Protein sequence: CASSPDRVNSPLHF.